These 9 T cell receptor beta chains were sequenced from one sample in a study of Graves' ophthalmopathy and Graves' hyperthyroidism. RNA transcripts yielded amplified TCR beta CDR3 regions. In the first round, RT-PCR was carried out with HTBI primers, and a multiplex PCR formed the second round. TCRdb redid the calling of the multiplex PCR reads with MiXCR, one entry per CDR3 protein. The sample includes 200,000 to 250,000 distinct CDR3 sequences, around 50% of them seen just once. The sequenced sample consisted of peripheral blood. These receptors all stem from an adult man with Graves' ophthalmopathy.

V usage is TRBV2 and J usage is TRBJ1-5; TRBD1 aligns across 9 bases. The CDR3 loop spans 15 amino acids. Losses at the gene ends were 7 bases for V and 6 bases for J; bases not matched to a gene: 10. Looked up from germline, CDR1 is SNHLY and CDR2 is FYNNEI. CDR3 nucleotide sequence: TGTGCCAGCAACGTGACAGGGGGGTTTTTTCAGCCCCAGCATTTT. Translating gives CASNVTGGFFQPQHF.

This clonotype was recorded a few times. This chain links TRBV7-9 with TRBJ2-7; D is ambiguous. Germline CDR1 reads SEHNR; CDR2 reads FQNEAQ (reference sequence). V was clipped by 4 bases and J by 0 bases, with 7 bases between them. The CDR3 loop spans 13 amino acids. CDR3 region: CASSSTLSYEQYF. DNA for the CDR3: TGTGCCAGCAGCTCGACACTCTCCTACGAGCAGTACTTC. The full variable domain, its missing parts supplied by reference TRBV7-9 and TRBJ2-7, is DTGVSQNPRHKITKRGQNVTFRCDPISEHNRLYWYRQTLGQGPEFLTYFQNEAQLEKSRLLSDRFSAERPKGSFSTLEIQRTEQGDSAMYLCASSSTLSYEQYFGPGTRLTVT.

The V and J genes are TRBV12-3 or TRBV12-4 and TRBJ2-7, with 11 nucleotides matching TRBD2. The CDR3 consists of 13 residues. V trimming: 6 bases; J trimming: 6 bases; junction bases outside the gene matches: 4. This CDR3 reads CASRTSGNGEQYF. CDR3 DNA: TGTGCCAGCAGGACTAGCGGGAACGGCGAGCAGTACTTC.

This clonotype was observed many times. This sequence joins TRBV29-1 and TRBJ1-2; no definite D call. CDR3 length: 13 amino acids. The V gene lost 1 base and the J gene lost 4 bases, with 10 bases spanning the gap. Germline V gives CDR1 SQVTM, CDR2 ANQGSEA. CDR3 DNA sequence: TGCAGCGTTGAAGTTGGCCTCATCTATGGCTACACCTTC. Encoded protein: CSVEVGLIYGYTF.

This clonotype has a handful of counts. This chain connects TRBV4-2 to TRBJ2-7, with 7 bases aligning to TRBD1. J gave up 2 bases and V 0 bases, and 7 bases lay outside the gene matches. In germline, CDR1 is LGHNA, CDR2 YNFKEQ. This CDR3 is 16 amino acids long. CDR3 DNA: TGTGCCAGCAGCCAAGATAGGGGACAGAAGACCTACGAGCAGTACTTC. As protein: CASSQDRGQKTYEQYF.

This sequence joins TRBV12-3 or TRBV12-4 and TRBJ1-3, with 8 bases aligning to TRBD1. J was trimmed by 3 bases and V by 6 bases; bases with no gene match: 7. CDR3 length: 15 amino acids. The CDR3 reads CASSPQGAVGNTIYF. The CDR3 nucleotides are TGTGCCAGCAGCCCCCAGGGGGCAGTTGGAAACACCATATATTTT.

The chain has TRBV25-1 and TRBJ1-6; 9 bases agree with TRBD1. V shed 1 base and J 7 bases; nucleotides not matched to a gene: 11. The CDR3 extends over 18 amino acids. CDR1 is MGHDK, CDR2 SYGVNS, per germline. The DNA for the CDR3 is TGTGCCAGCAGTGAATCCCCCCTAACAGGGGGCAAGAATTCACCCCTCCACTTT. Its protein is CASSESPLTGGKNSPLHF.

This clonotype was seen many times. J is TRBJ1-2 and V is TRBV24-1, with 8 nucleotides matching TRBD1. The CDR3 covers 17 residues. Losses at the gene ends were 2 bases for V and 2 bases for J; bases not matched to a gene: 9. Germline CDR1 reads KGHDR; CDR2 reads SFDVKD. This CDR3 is CATSDYRGRAVNYGYTF. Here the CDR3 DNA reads TGTGCCACCAGTGATTACAGGGGGAGGGCGGTAAACTATGGCTACACCTTC.

The CDR3 loop reads CASSPQGRGEKLFF. The CDR3 nucleotides read TGTGCCAGCAGTCCCCAGGGGAGGGGTGAAAAACTGTTTTTT. The chain has TRBV6-5 and TRBJ1-4, with a tentative D call TRBD1 (6 bases). V lost 5 bases to trimming and J lost 7 bases, with 14 bases between them. CDR1 is MNHEY, CDR2 SVGAGI, per germline. This CDR3 has 14 residues.